Below, 14 T cell receptor beta chains from the same sample are listed, as sequenced in a study of technical replicates of blood from a few donors. Assay: immunoSEQ multiplex PCR; the TCRdb copy retains only in-frame clones and omits some. The sample holds tens of thousands of clones, around 95% seen once. The sample consisted of PBMCs. Receptors originate from a human donor in good health. Some clones in this sample may be carry-over from other donors' samples.

V is TRBV18 and J is TRBJ1-1, with 9 bases fitting TRBD1. The germline CDR1 and CDR2 sequences are KGHSH and LQKENI. CDR3 length: 14 amino acids. The trim removed 4 bases at V and 1 base at J, leaving 1 base unmatched. CDR3 protein: CASSLGQGNTEAFF. For the CDR3, the DNA is TGTGCCAGCTCACTGGGACAGGGGAACACTGAAGCTTTCTTT.

This clone was detected once. The chain is built from TRBV5-6 and TRBJ1-1; no clear D. V lost 0 bases to trimming and J lost 5 bases, with 14 bases between them. The CDR3 extends over 15 amino acids. Germline CDR1 is SGHDT and CDR2 is YYEEEE. The CDR3 loop is CASSLGFTSWTEAFF. For the CDR3, the DNA is TGTGCCAGCAGCTTGGGGTTCACATCGTGGACTGAAGCTTTCTTT. Full variable domain (remainder filled in from reference TRBV5-6 and TRBJ1-1): DAGVTQSPTHLIKTRGQQVTLRCSPKSGHDTVSWYQQALGQGPQFIFQYYEEEERQRGNFPDRFSGHQFPNYSSELNVNALLLGDSALYLCASSLGFTSWTEAFFGQGTRLTVV.

The chain couples TRBV29-1 to TRBJ2-1, with D possibly matching TRBD2 (6 bases). CDR3 length: 16 amino acids. V was trimmed by 7 bases and J by 6 bases, leaving 25 bases between them. Germline CDR1 and CDR2: SQVTM and ANQGSEA. The CDR3 is CSGGGVGGALSNEQFF. CDR3 DNA sequence: TGCAGCGGCGGAGGAGTTGGCGGGGCCTTATCCAATGAGCAGTTCTTC.

This chain uses TRBV30 with TRBJ2-7; TRBD2 matches 14 bases. Looked up from germline, CDR1 is GTSNPN and CDR2 is SVGIG (reference sequence). Trimming removed 3 bases from V and 4 bases from J; junction bases left unmatched: 11. The CDR3 totals 17 residues. The CDR3 sequence: CAWRGPGTSGSRYEQYF. CDR3 in DNA: TGTGCCTGGAGGGGACCGGGGACTAGCGGGAGCAGGTACGAGCAGTACTTC.

The rearrangement uses TRBV11-3 and TRBJ2-3; 10 bases align to TRBD1. After removal of 3 bases from V and 1 base from J, the junction contained 4 bases not matched to a gene. Per the germline V gene, CDR1 is SGHNT and CDR2 is YENEEA. The CDR3 is 16 residues long. CDR3 sequence: CASSLGQGSGTDTQYF. Here the CDR3 DNA reads TGTGCCAGCAGCTTGGGACAGGGGAGTGGCACAGATACGCAGTATTTT.

The chain employs TRBV10-3 and TRBJ2-7; 13 nucleotides match TRBD2. With 6 bases clipped from V and 6 bases from J, the junction kept 2 bases outside the gene matches. The CDR3 is made up of 13 amino acids. The germline gives CDR1 ENHRY, CDR2 SYGVKD. CDR3 protein: CAIRRTSGSEQYF. CDR3 DNA: TGTGCCATCAGAAGGACTAGCGGGAGCGAGCAGTACTTC.

This chain connects TRBV10-2 to TRBJ2-1; D is ambiguous. Trimming cost V 8 bases and J 10 bases, with 9 bases left between them. The CDR3 length is 10 residues. The germline CDR1 and CDR2 sequences are WSHSY and SAAADI. The CDR3 loop reads CASGEVEQFF. DNA for the CDR3: TGCGCCAGCGGCGAGGTGGAGCAGTTCTTC.

The chain couples TRBV18 to TRBJ2-5; D perhaps matches TRBD1 (6 bases). V lost 4 bases and J 2 bases, leaving 8 bases between the germline ends. Germline values: CDR1 KGHSH, CDR2 LQKENI. The CDR3 length is 13 residues. The CDR3 bases are TGTGCCAGCTCACAAGGACAGCAAGAGACCCAGTACTTC. This sequence encodes CASSQGQQETQYF. Drawing the rest from reference TRBV18 and TRBJ2-5, the complete variable domain is NAGVMQNPRHLVRRRGQEARLRCSPMKGHSHVYWYRQLPEEGLKFMVYLQKENIIDESGMPKERFSAEFPKEGPSILRIQQVVRGDSAAYFCASSQGQQETQYFGPGTRLLVL.

V gene TRBV7-7 combines with J gene TRBJ2-5; no definite D call. CDR3 size: 13 residues. Trimming removed 8 bases from V and 3 bases from J, with 13 bases in between. The germline V gene encodes CDR1 SSHAT and CDR2 FNYEAQ (reference sequence). The CDR3 bases are TGTGCCAGCCCTAGGTCGCTAAAAGAGACCCAGTACTTC. Amino acid sequence: CASPRSLKETQYF.

CDR3 sequence reads: CRAPGQGNYGYTF. In DNA form, the CDR3 reads TGCAGAGCCCCGGGACAGGGGAACTATGGCTACACCTTC. This chain joins TRBV29-1 and TRBJ1-2; 10 bases agree with TRBD1. This CDR3 region has 13 residues. The germline V gene has CDR1 SQVTM and CDR2 ANQGSEA.

In DNA form, the CDR3 reads TGTGCCAGCAGCTTAGGGCAGGGCTTCTATAGCAATCAGCCCCAGCATTTT. Protein sequence: CASSLGQGFYSNQPQHF. This chain uses TRBV7-2 with TRBJ1-5, with D tentatively TRBD1 (5 bases). Trimming stripped 1 base from V and 0 bases from J, with 13 bases between. Germline CDR1 and CDR2: SGHTA and FQGNSA. The CDR3 has 17 amino acids.

The chain is built from TRBV4-1 and TRBJ2-1, with D tentatively TRBD2 (5 bases). The germline V gene encodes CDR1 MGHRA and CDR2 YSYEKL. This CDR3 spans 15 amino acids. Trimming stripped 4 bases from V and 0 bases from J, with 10 bases between. The DNA of the CDR3 is TGCGCCAGCAGCCCCCTGGGGAGCTCCTACAATGAGCAGTTCTTC. Amino acids: CASSPLGSSYNEQFF.

The V call is TRBV7-8, the J call TRBJ1-1, with unresolved D. There are 15 residues in the CDR3. V lost 5 bases to trimming and J lost 1 base, with 14 bases between them. Germline V gives CDR1 SGHVS, CDR2 FQNEAQ. The CDR3 here is CASSSRESPNTEAFF. The CDR3 DNA reads TGTGCCAGCAGCAGCCGGGAAAGCCCGAACACTGAAGCTTTCTTT.

Concerning this clone itself: Relative to the germline gene, one junction end is altered; a read error may explain this. The chain uses TRBV2 and TRBJ1-1; 9 positions agree with TRBD1. The CDR3 loop spans 14 amino acids. Germline loops: CDR1 SNHLY, CDR2 FYNNEI. CDR3 residues: CASSEGTGWSEAFF. The CDR3 DNA is TGTGCCAGCAGCGAAGGGACAGGGTGGTCTGAAGCTTTCTTT.